These T cell receptor beta chains were read from a single sample in a study of shared clonotypes between healthy human individuals. Using immunoSEQ multiplex PCR, the repertoire was profiled, and TCRdb retains in-frame clones only, with some absent. Of some 2,000,000 clones detected, approximately 96% appear once; the ten largest clones hold less than 0.15%. Sequencing was performed on naive CD4+ T cells sorted from blood. These receptors were taken from a young man in good health. CDR3s include the opening cysteine and the closing phenylalanine or tryptophan. D genes are given only for firm matches. For some rows the clone size is stated as once, few or many, or as a class when expanded; others skip it.

d_gene	abundance	len	v_gene	j_gene	CDR3aa	CDR3nt
TRBD2	.	15	TRBV5-1	TRBJ2-4	CASSSPGLAANIQYF	TGCGCCAGCAGCTCTCCGGGACTAGCGGCAAACATTCAGTACTTC
.	.	14	TRBV30	TRBJ1-6	CAWSSGTGYSPLHF	TGTGCCTGGAGTTCCGGGACGGGCTATTCACCCCTCCACTTT
.	once	13	TRBV2	TRBJ2-5	CASSDTRFETQYF	TGTGCCAGCAGCGATACTAGATTCGAGACCCAGTACTTC
.	.	14	TRBV5-1	TRBJ2-5	CASSFSGSEETQYF	TGCGCCAGCAGCTTCTCGGGGTCAGAAGAGACCCAGTACTTC
.	.	13	TRBV5-4	TRBJ1-4	CASSAMDGIDRVF	TGTGCCAGCAGCGCGATGGACGGAATCGATCGGGTTTTT
.	.	14	TRBV7-9	TRBJ2-7	CASSLGRGPYEQYF	TGTGCCAGCAGCTTAGGGCGGGGGCCCTACGAGCAGTACTTC
TRBD1	.	16	TRBV7-8	TRBJ2-2	CASSSRRGQDAGELFF	TGTGCCAGCAGCTCCCGAAGGGGACAGGACGCCGGGGAGCTGTTTTTT
TRBD2	.	16	TRBV15	TRBJ2-1	CATSRLTSGGFNEQFF	TGTGCCACCAGCAGACTGACTAGCGGGGGGTTCAATGAGCAGTTCTTC
.	.	14	TRBV30	TRBJ1-3	CGRATGNSGNTIYF	TGCGGCAGAGCGACAGGAAACTCTGGAAACACCATATATTTT
TRBD1	.	15	TRBV5-8	TRBJ1-6	CASSWGGQGNSPLHF	TGTGCCAGCAGCTGGGGCGGACAGGGGAATTCACCCCTCCACTTT
.	.	18	TRBV7-9	TRBJ1-4	CASSLVGRELEFNEKLFF	TGTGCCAGCAGCTTAGTCGGCAGGGAGCTAGAATTTAATGAAAAACTGTTTTTT
TRBD1	.	15	TRBV6-1	TRBJ2-7	CASRSGTGSSYEQYF	TGTGCCAGCAGATCCGGGACAGGGAGCTCCTACGAGCAGTACTTC
.	.	15	TRBV4-1	TRBJ1-4	CASSQRQASNEKLFF	TGCGCCAGCAGCCAGAGACAGGCTTCTAATGAAAAACTGTTTTTT
.	.	13	TRBV21-1	TRBJ2-5	CASSKDIQETQYF	TGTGCCAGCAGCAAAGATATCCAAGAGACCCAGTACTTC
TRBD2	.	15	TRBV27	TRBJ2-4	CASSSGGLGKNIQYF	TGTGCCAGCAGTAGCGGGGGTTTGGGCAAAAACATTCAGTACTTC
TRBD1	.	19	TRBV7-7	TRBJ1-2	CASSLVVGDRDREVYGYTF	TGTGCTAGCAGCTTAGTAGTGGGGGACCGGGACAGGGAAGTCTATGGCTACACCTTC
.	.	17	TRBV9	TRBJ2-5	CASSVGGRLHSQETQYF	TGTGCCAGCAGCGTTGGGGGGCGATTACACTCTCAAGAGACCCAGTACTTC
.	.	15	TRBV11-1	TRBJ2-1	CASSLDAGSYNEQFF	TGTGCCAGCAGCTTGGATGCGGGGTCCTACAATGAGCAGTTCTTC
.	.	17	TRBV19	TRBJ2-7	CASSIERTQGSPCEQYF	TGTGCCAGTAGTATAGAAAGGACACAGGGCTCCCCCTGTGAGCAGTACTTC
TRBD2	.	15	TRBV4-1	TRBJ2-3	CASSPSGGGTDTQYF	TGCGCCAGCAGCCCCTCGGGCGGGGGGACAGATACGCAGTATTTT
TRBD2	.	14	TRBV10-3	TRBJ2-4	CAISGGPSGSIQYF	TGTGCCATCAGTGGGGGGCCCAGCGGGAGCATTCAGTACTTC
.	.	14	TRBV10-3	TRBJ1-1	CAISELGIGTEAFF	TGTGCCATCAGTGAATTGGGGATAGGCACTGAAGCTTTCTTT
.	.	15	TRBV4-3	TRBJ1-2	CASSQDRGLNYGYTF	TGCGCCAGCAGCCAAGATAGGGGCCTTAACTATGGCTACACCTTC
.	.	13	TRBV28	TRBJ1-1	CASSLKSLRGAFF	TGTGCCAGCAGTTTAAAGAGCCTCCGGGGAGCTTTCTTT
TRBD1	.	15	TRBV6-1	TRBJ1-5	CASIMGQGDNQPQHF	TGTGCCAGCATCATGGGACAGGGAGACAATCAGCCCCAGCATTTT
.	.	13	TRBV10-1	TRBJ2-7	CATRDGASYEQYF	TGCGCCACCCGGGACGGGGCCTCCTACGAGCAGTACTTC
.	.	14	TRBV9	TRBJ1-2	CASSVEPSNYGYTF	TGTGCCAGCAGCGTAGAACCCAGTAACTATGGCTACACCTTC
.	.	14	TRBV6-5	TRBJ1-1	CASSYSVGWGTAFF	TGTGCCAGCAGTTACTCGGTGGGTTGGGGTACGGCTTTCTTT
.	.	13	TRBV6-5	TRBJ1-1	CASSYSLNTEAFF	TGTGCCAGCAGTTACTCTTTGAACACTGAAGCTTTCTTT
.	.	14	TRBV7-6	TRBJ1-4	CASSLLVVNEKLFF	TGTGCCAGCAGTCTTTTAGTGGTTAATGAAAAACTGTTTTTT
.	.	14	TRBV13	TRBJ2-1	CASLEGGQYNEQFF	TGTGCCAGCCTAGAGGGGGGGCAATACAATGAGCAGTTCTTC
.	.	14	TRBV7-8	TRBJ1-1	CASSLQTGNTEAFF	TGTGCCAGCAGCTTACAAACAGGTAACACTGAAGCTTTCTTT
.	.	12	TRBV18	TRBJ2-7	CASSPLAGEQYF	TGTGCCAGCTCACCATTGGCTGGGGAGCAGTACTTC
TRBD1	.	15	TRBV2	TRBJ1-4	CASRTGTASNEKLFF	TGTGCCAGCAGAACCGGGACAGCGAGTAATGAAAAACTGTTTTTT
TRBD2	once	16	TRBV6-1	TRBJ2-2	CASSVYPGTSGGELFF	TGTGCCAGCAGTGTTTACCCCGGGACTAGCGGTGGGGAGCTGTTTTTT
.	.	14	TRBV18	TRBJ2-7	CASSPQGLGDEQYF	TGTGCCAGCTCACCACAGGGTTTAGGCGACGAGCAGTACTTC
.	.	12	TRBV4-1	TRBJ2-3	CASSQVFDTQYF	TGCGCCAGCAGCCAAGTGTTCGATACGCAGTATTTT
.	.	14	TRBV5-1	TRBJ2-7	CASSSVTGTYEQYF	TGCGCCAGCAGCTCCGTCACTGGGACCTACGAGCAGTACTTC
.	.	11	TRBV6-5	TRBJ1-2	CASAGVNGYTF	TGTGCCAGCGCCGGGGTTAATGGCTACACCTTC
.	.	11	TRBV5-6	TRBJ2-7	CASGRLPEQYF	TGTGCCAGCGGCCGTCTCCCCGAGCAGTACTTC
.	.	14	TRBV7-8	TRBJ2-7	CASSLDGTTYEQYF	TGTGCCAGCAGCTTAGACGGGACCACCTACGAGCAGTACTTC
TRBD1	.	12	TRBV5-1	TRBJ2-1	CASREQGNEQFF	TGCGCCAGCAGGGAACAGGGGAATGAGCAGTTCTTC
.	.	16	TRBV9	TRBJ2-7	CASSSTGGTAMYEQYF	TGTGCCAGCAGCTCCACCGGAGGGACAGCGATGTACGAGCAGTACTTC